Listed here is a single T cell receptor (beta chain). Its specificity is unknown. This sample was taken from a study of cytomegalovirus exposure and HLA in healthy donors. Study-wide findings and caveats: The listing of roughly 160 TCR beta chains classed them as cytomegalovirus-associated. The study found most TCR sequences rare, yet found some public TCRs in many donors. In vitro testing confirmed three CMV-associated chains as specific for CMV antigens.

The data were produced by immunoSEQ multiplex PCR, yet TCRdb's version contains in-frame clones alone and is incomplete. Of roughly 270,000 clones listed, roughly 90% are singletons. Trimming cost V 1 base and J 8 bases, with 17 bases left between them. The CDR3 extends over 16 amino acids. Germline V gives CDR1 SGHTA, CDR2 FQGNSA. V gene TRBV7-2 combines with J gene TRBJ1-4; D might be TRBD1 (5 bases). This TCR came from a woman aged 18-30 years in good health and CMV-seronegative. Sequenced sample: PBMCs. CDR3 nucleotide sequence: TGTGCCAGCAGCTTAGGGGTAGGGGTGAAGAGGGAAAAACTGTTTTTT. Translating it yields CASSLGVGVKREKLFF.